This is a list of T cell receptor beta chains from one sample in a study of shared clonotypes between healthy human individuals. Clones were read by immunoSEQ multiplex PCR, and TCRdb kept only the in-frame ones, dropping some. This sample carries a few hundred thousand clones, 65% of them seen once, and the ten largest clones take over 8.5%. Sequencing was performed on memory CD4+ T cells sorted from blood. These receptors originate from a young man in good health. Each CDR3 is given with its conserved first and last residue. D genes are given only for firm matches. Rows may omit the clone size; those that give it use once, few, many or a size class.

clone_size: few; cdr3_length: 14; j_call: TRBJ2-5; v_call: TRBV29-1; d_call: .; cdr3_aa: CSVEDRRRRETQYF; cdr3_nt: TGCAGCGTTGAAGATCGCCGGAGGCGGGAGACCCAGTACTTC
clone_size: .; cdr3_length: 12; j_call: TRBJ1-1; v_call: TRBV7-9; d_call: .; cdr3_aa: CASSRQNTEAFF; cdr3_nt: TGTGCCAGCAGCCGACAGAACACTGAAGCTTTCTTT
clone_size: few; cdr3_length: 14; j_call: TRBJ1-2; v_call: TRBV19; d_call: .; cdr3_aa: CASSFQGTNYGYTF; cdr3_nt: TGTGCCAGTAGCTTCCAGGGAACTAACTATGGCTACACCTTC
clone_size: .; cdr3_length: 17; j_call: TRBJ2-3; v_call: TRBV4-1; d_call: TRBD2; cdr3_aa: CASSQGIAGGPKDTQYF; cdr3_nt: TGCGCCAGCAGCCAAGGCATAGCGGGAGGGCCTAAAGATACGCAGTATTTT
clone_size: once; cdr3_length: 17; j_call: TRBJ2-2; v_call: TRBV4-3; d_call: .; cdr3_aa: CASSQEGALLNTGELFF; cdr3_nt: TGCGCCAGCAGCCAAGAGGGGGCCCTTCTGAACACCGGGGAGCTGTTTTTT
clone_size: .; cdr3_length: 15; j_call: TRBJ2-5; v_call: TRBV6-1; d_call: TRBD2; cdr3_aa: CASSALGGVSETQYF; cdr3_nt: TGTGCCAGCAGTGCCCTCGGGGGGGTATCAGAGACCCAGTACTTC
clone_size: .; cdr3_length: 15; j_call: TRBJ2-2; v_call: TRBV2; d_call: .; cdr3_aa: CASRKDTANTGELFF; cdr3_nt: TGTGCCAGCAGGAAGGACACCGCGAACACCGGGGAGCTGTTTTTT
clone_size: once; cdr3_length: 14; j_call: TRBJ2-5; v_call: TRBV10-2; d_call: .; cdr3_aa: CASSAAGNQETQYF; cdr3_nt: TGCGCCAGCAGCGCCGCGGGCAACCAAGAGACCCAGTACTTC
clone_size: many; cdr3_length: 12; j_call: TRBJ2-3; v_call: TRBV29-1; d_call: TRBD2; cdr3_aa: CSVGGRSNTQYF; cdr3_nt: TGCAGCGTTGGCGGGAGGTCTAATACGCAGTATTTT
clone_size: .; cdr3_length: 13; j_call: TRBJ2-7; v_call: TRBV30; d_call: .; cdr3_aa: CAWSDGAAYEQYF; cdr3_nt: TGTGCCTGGAGCGATGGGGCGGCCTACGAGCAGTACTTC
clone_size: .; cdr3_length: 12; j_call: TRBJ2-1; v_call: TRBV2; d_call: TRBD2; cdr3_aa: CASRGTSGEQFF; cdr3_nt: TGTGCCAGCAGGGGGACTAGCGGGGAGCAGTTCTTC
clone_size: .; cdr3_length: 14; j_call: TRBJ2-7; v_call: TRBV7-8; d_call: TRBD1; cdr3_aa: CASSRGQGAYEQYF; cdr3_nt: TGTGCCAGCAGCAGGGGACAGGGGGCCTACGAGCAGTACTTC
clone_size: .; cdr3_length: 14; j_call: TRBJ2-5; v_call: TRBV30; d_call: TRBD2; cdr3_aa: CAWSPTGGPETQYF; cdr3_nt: TGTGCCTGGAGTCCAACGGGGGGGCCAGAGACCCAGTACTTC
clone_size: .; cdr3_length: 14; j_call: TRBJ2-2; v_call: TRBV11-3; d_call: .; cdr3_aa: CASSPGRIAGELFF; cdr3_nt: TGTGCCAGCAGCCCCGGGAGAATTGCCGGGGAGCTGTTTTTT
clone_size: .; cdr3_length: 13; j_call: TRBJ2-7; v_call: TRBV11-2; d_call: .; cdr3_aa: CASSAGRLLEQYF; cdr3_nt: TGTGCCAGCAGCGCGGGACGGTTATTAGAGCAGTACTTC